This TCR beta chain was recorded in a study of cytomegalovirus exposure and HLA in healthy donors. The CDR3 is 16 residues long. Germline V gene lookup returns CDR1 SNHLY and CDR2 FYNNEI. A note on this clone: As yet, its antigen is unknown. Compared with germline, one end of the junction differs, possibly owing to a read error.

PCR used 60 Vbeta primers and 13 Jbeta primers. Some clones are missing from TCRdb's copy, which holds only in-frame ones; the method was immunoSEQ multiplex PCR. The sample has around 150,000 clones, over 70% seen once. Though probably carrying unrecorded immune exposures, donors were nominally healthy at sampling. Whole-study results and caveats: Highly shared sequence variants in one cluster were likely a sequencing artifact. There were several of the most significant clusters that appeared linked to common viral pathogens in a later analysis.

The sequencing sample was made of PBMCs. The clonotype comes from a middle-aged woman in good health and CMV-seronegative. This chain links TRBV2 with TRBJ2-6, with D possibly being TRBD1 (5 bases). CDR3 amino acids: CASSAGRISGANGLTF. CDR3 sequence (DNA): TGTGCCAGCAGTGCGGGCAGAATCTCTGGGGCCAACGGCCTGACTTTC.